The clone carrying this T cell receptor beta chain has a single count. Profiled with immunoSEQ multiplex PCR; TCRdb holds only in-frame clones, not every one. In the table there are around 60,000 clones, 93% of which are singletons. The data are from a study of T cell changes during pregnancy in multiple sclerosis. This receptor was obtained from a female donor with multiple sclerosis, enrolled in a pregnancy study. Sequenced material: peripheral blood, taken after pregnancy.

The CDR3 reads CASSLSFRTTNYGYTF. The CDR3 region has the DNA TGTGCCAGCAGTTTATCTTTCCGGACTACTAACTATGGCTACACCTTC. The chain joins TRBV28 to TRBJ1-2; the D is unclear. Germline assignment: CDR1 MDHEN and CDR2 SYDVKM. Between the trimmed V and J ends, which lost 1 base and 0 bases, there was a span of 12 bases. This CDR3 is 16 amino acids long.